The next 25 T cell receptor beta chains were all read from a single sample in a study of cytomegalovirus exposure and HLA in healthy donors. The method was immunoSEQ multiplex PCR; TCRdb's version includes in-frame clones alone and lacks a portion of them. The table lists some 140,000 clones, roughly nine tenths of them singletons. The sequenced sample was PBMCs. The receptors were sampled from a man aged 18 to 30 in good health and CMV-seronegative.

The chain's CDR3 is CASSSSGATNEKLFF. CDR3 DNA sequence: TGTGCCAGCAGCTCCTCAGGCGCAACTAATGAAAAACTGTTTTTT. This chain joins TRBV7-9 and TRBJ1-4; D is ambiguous. The CDR3 has 15 residues. V was shortened by 4 bases and J by 0 bases, with 9 bases between the two germline ends. The V gene's germline CDR1 is SEHNR and CDR2 FQNEAQ (reference sequence).

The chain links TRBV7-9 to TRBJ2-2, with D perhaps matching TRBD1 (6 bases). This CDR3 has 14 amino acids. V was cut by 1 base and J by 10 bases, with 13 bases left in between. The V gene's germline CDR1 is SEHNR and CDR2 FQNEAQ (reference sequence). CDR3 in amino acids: CASSLVTGFAELFF. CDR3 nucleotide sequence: TGTGCCAGCAGCTTAGTTACAGGGTTTGCGGAGCTGTTTTTT. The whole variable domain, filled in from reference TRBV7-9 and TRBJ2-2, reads DTGVSQNPRHKITKRGQNVTFRCDPISEHNRLYWYRQTLGQGPEFLTYFQNEAQLEKSRLLSDRFSAERPKGSFSTLEIQRTEQGDSAMYLCASSLVTGFAELFFGEGSRLTVL.

The CDR3 DNA follows: TGTGCCAGCAGAGCGGACAGGGGGCTGAGGGGCTACACCTTC. It translates to CASRADRGLRGYTF. The chain combines TRBV27 with TRBJ1-2, with 11 bases identical to TRBD1. The CDR3 is 14 residues long. Trimming took 6 bases from V and 8 from J; bases not matched to a gene: 8. Germline values: CDR1 MNHEY, CDR2 SMNVEV (reference sequence).

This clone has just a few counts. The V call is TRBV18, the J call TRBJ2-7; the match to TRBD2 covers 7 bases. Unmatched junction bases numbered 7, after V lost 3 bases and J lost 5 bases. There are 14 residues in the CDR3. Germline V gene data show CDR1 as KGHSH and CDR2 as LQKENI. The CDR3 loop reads CASSPAGLTNEQYF. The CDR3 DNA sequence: TGTGCCAGCTCACCGGCGGGACTAACAAACGAGCAGTACTTC. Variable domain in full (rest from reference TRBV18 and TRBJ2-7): NAGVMQNPRHLVRRRGQEARLRCSPMKGHSHVYWYRQLPEEGLKFMVYLQKENIIDESGMPKERFSAEFPKEGPSILRIQQVVRGDSAAYFCASSPAGLTNEQYFGPGTRLTVT.

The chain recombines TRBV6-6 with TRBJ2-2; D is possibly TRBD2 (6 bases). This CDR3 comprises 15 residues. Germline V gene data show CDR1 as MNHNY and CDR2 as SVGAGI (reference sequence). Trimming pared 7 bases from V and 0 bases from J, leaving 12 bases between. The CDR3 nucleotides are TGTGCCAGCACCCCGGGACTCTCGAACACCGGGGAGCTGTTTTTT. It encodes CASTPGLSNTGELFF.

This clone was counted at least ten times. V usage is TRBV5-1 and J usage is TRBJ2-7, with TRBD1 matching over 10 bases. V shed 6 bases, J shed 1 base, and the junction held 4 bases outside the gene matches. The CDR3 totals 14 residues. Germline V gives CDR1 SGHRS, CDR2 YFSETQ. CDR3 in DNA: TGCGCCAGCACCCAGGGACAGGGGTCCTACGAGCAGTACTTC. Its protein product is CASTQGQGSYEQYF.

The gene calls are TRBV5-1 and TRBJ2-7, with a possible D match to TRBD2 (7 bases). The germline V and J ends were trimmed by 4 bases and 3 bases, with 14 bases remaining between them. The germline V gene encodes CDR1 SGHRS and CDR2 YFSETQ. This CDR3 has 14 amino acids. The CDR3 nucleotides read TGCGCCAGCAGCCCCGGGGGGCCAGGCTACGAGCAGTACTTC. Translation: CASSPGGPGYEQYF.

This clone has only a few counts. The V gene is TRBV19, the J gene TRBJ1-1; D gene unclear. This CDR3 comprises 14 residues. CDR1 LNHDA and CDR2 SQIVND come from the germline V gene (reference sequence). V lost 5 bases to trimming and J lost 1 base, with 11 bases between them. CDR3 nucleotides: TGTGCCAGTAGTCCCAAGGCGGGGAACACTGAAGCTTTCTTT. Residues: CASSPKAGNTEAFF.

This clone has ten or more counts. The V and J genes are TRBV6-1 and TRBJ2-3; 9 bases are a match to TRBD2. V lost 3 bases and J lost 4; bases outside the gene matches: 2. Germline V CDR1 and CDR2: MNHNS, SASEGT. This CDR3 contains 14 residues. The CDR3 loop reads CASSELAGPDTQYF. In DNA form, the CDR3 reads TGTGCCAGCAGTGAGCTAGCGGGGCCAGATACGCAGTATTTT.

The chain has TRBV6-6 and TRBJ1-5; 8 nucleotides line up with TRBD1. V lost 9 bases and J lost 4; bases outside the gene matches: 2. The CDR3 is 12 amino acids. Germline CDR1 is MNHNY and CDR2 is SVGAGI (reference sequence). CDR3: CASQGANQPQHF. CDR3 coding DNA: TGTGCCAGTCAGGGGGCGAATCAGCCCCAGCATTTT.

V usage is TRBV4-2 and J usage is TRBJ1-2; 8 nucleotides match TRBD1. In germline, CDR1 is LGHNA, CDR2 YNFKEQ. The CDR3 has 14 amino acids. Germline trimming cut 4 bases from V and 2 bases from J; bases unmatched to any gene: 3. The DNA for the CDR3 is TGTGCCAGCAGCCGGGACAGGTTCAACTATGGCTACACCTTC. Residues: CASSRDRFNYGYTF.

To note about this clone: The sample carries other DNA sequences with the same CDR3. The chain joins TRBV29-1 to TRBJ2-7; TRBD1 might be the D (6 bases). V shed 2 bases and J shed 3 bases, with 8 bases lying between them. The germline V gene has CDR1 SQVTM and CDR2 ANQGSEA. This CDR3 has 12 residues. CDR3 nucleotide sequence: TGCAGCGTTGAACAGGGGAGCTACGAGCAGTACTTC. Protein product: CSVEQGSYEQYF.

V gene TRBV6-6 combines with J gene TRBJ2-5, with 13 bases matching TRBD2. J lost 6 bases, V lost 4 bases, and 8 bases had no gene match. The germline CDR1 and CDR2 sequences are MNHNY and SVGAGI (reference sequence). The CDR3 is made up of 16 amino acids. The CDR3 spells CASSSPGLAGIKTQYF. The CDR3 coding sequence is TGTGCCAGCAGTTCACCGGGACTAGCGGGAATAAAGACCCAGTACTTC.

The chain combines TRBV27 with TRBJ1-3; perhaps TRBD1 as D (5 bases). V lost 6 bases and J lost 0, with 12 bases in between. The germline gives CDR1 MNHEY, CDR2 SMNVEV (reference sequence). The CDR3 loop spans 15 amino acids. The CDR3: CASSSDGGSGNTIYF. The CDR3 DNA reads TGTGCCAGCAGCTCCGACGGGGGCTCTGGAAACACCATATATTTT.

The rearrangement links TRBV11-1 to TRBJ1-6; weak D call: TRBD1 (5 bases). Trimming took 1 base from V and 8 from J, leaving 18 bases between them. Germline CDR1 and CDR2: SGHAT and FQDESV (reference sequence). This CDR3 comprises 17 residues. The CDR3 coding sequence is TGTGCCAGCAGCTTAGGAGGCGCGGGGGACGGGGATTCACCCCTCCACTTT. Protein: CASSLGGAGDGDSPLHF.

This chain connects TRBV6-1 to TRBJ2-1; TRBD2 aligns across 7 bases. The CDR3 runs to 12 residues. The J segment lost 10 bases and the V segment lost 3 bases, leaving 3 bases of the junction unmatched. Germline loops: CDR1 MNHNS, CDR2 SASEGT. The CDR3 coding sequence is TGTGCCAGCAGTGACAGCGGGGTCGAGCAGTTCTTC. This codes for CASSDSGVEQFF.

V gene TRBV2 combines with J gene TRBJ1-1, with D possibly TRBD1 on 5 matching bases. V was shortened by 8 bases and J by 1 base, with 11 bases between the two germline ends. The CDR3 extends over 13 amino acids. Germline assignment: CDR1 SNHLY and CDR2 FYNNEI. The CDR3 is CASLQTENTEAFF. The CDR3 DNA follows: TGTGCCAGCCTCCAGACAGAGAACACTGAAGCTTTCTTT. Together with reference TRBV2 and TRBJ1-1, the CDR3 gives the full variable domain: EPEVTQTPSHQVTQMGQEVILRCVPISNHLYFYWYRQILGQKVEFLVSFYNNEISEKSEIFDDQFSVERPDGSNFTLKIRSTKLEDSAMYFCASLQTENTEAFFGQGTRLTVV.

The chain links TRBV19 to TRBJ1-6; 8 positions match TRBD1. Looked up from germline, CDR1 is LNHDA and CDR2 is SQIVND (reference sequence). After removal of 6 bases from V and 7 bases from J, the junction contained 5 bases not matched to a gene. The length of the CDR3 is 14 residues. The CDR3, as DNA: TGTGCCAGTAGCCGGACAGGGTACAATTCACCCCTCCACTTT. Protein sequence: CASSRTGYNSPLHF.

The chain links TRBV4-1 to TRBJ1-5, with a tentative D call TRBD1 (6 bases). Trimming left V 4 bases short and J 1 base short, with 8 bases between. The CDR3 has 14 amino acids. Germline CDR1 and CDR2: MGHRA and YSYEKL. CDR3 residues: CASSRGGSNQPQHF. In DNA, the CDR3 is TGCGCCAGCAGCCGGGGGGGCAGCAATCAGCCCCAGCATTTT.

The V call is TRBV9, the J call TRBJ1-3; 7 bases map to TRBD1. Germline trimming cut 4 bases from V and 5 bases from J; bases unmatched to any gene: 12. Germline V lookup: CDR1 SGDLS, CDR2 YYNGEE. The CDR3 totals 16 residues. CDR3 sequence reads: CASSYRDSQARNTIYF. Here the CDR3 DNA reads TGTGCCAGCAGCTATCGGGACAGTCAAGCTCGAAACACCATATATTTT.

The CDR3 nucleotides read TGTGCCAGCAGTGACCAACAGAGCTGGCCTGACAATGAGCAGTTCTTC. Residues: CASSDQQSWPDNEQFF. This chain uses TRBV28 with TRBJ2-1; D ambiguous. V dropped 5 bases and J dropped 5 bases, with 19 bases sitting between them. Looked up from germline, CDR1 is MDHEN and CDR2 is SYDVKM. The CDR3 is 16 amino acids.

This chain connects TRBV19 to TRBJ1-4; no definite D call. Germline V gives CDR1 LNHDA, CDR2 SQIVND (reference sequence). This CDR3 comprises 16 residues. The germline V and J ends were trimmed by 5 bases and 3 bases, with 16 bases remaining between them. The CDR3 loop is CASSPRTRVPNEKLFF. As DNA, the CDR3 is TGTGCCAGTAGTCCTCGGACGAGGGTCCCTAATGAAAAACTGTTTTTT.

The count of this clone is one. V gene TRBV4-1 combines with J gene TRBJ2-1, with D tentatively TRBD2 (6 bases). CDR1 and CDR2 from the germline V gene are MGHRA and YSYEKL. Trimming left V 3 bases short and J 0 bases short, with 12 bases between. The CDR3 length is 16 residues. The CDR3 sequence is CASSQGDGSSYNEQFF. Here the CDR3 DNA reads TGCGCCAGCAGCCAGGGAGACGGGAGCTCCTACAATGAGCAGTTCTTC.

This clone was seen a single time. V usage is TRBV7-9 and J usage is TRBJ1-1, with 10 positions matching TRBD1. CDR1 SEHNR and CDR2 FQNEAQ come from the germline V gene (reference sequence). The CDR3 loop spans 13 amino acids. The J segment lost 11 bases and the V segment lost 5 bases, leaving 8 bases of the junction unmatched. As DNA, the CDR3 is TGTGCCAGCAGCCGACAGGGGGCTATCGGTGCTTTCTTT. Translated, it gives CASSRQGAIGAFF.

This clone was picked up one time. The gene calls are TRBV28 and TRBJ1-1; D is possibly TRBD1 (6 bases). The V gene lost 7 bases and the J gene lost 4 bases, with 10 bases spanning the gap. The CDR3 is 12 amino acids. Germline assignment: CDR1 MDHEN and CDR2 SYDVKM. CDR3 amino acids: CASTVGGTEAFF. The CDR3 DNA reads TGTGCCAGCACTGTAGGGGGCACTGAAGCTTTCTTT.